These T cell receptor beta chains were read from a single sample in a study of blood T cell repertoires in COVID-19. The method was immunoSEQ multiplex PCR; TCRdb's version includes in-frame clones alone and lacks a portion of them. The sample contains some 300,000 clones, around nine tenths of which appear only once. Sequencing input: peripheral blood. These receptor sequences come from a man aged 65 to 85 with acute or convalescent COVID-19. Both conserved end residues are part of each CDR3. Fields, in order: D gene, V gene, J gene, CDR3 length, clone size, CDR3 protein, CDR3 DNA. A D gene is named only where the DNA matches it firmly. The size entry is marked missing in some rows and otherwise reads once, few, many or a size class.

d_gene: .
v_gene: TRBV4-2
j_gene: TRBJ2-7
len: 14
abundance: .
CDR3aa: CASSQDRVSNEQYF
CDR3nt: TGTGCCAGCAGCCAAGATCGTGTGAGCAACGAGCAGTACTTC

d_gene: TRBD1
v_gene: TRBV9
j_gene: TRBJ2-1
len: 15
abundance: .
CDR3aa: CASSTRTGGVYEQFF
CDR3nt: TGTGCCAGCAGCACCCGGACAGGGGGAGTCTATGAGCAGTTCTTC

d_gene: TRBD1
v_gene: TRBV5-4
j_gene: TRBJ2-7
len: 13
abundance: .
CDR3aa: CASSFGQGQEQYF
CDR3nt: TGTGCCAGCAGCTTCGGACAGGGGCAAGAGCAGTACTTC

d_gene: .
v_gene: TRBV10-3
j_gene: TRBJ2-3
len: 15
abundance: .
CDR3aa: CASTQNQGSTDTQYF
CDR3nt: TGTGCCAGTACCCAGAATCAGGGGAGCACAGATACGCAGTATTTT

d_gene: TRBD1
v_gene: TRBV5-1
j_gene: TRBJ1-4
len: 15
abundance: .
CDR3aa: CASSFRQGTNEKLFF
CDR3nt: TGCGCCAGCAGCTTCCGACAGGGGACTAATGAAAAACTGTTTTTT

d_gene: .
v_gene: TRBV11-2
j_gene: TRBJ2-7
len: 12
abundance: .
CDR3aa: CASTPGFYEQYF
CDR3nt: TGTGCCAGCACCCCGGGGTTCTACGAGCAGTACTTC

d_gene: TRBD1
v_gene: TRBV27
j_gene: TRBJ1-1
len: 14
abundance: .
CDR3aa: CASSLRQGVTEAFF
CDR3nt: TGTGCCAGCAGTTTAAGACAGGGGGTCACTGAAGCTTTCTTT

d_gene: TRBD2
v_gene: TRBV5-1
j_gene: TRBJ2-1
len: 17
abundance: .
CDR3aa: CASSLGTSGGALSEQFF
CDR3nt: TGCGCCAGCAGCTTGGGGACTAGCGGGGGGGCCCTAAGTGAGCAGTTCTTC

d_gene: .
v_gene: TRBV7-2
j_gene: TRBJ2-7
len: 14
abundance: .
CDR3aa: CASSPLAVTYEQYF
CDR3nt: TGTGCCAGCAGCCCGCTGGCAGTAACCTACGAGCAGTACTTC

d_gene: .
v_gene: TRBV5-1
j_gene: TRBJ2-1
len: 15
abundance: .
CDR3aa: CASSLVSSRYNEQFF
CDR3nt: TGCGCCAGCAGCTTGGTGTCTAGCCGCTACAATGAGCAGTTCTTC

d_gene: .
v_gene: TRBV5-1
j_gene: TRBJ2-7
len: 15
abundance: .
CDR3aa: CASSLGTAGSYEQYF
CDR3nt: TGCGCCAGCAGCTTGGGGACCGCGGGGTCCTACGAGCAGTACTTC

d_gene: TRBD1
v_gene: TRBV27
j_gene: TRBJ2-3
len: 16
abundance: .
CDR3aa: CASSARGQGWSNTQYF
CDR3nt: TGTGCCAGCAGCGCTAGAGGACAGGGGTGGAGTAATACGCAGTATTTT

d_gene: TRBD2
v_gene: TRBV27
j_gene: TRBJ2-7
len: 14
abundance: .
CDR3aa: CASRLGLASYEQYF
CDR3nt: TGTGCCAGCAGGCTGGGACTAGCAAGCTACGAGCAGTACTTC

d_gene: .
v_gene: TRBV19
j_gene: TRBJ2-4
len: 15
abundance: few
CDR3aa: CASSMPGLAKNIQYF
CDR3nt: TGTGCCAGTAGTATGCCAGGGTTGGCCAAAAACATTCAGTACTTC

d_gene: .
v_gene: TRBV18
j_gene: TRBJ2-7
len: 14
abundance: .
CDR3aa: CASSPRASNNEQYF
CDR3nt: TGTGCCAGCTCACCACGAGCTAGCAACAACGAGCAGTACTTC

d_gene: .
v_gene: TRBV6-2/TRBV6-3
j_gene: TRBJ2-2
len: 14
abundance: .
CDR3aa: CASSYNRNTGELFF
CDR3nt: TGTGCCAGCAGTTACAACAGGAACACCGGGGAGCTGTTTTTT